This T cell receptor beta chain is drawn from a study of shared clonotypes between healthy human individuals. Study conclusions and caveats: In general, naive subsets displayed greater estimated richness than memory subsets did.

This clone is a singleton in its sample. Its target is not known. Looked up from germline, CDR1 is SGHRS and CDR2 is YFSETQ. This CDR3 has 18 residues. V gave up 4 bases and J gave up 1 base; unmatched junction bases: 8. Sequenced by immunoSEQ multiplex PCR; TCRdb stores in-frame clones only, minus some. Of just over 2,000,000 clones in the sample, about 95% are singletons; the top ten hold more than 0.1%. The sequence came from a man aged 18 to 30 in good health. Sequenced: naive CD4+ T cells sorted from blood. The subset here: CD45RA+ positively selected. The rearrangement joins TRBV5-1 to TRBJ2-3; 14 bases are shared with TRBD2. The CDR3: CASSTQGLAGARTDTQYF. The DNA of the CDR3 is TGCGCCAGCAGCACCCAGGGACTAGCGGGGGCACGCACAGATACGCAGTATTTT. The variable domain in full, completed from reference TRBV5-1 and TRBJ2-3, reads KAGVTQTPRYLIKTRGQQVTLSCSPISGHRSVSWYQQTPGQGLQFLFEYFSETQRNKGNFPGRFSGRQFSNSRSEMNVSTLELGDSALYLCASSTQGLAGARTDTQYFGPGTRLTVL.